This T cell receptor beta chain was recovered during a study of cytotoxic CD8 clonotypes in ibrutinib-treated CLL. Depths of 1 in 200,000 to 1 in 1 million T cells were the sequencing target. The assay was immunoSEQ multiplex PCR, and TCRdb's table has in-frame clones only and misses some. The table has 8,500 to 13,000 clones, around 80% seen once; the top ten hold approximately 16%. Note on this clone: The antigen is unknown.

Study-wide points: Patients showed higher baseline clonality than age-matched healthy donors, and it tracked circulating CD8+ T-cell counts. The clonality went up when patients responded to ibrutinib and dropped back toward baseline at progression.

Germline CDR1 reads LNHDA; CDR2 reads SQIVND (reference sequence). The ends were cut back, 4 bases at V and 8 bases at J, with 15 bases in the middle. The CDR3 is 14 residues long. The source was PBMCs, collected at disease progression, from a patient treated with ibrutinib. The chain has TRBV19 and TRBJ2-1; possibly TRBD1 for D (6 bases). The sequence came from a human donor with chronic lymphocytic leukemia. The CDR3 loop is CASSRNRAGDEQFF. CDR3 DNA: TGTGCCAGTAGTAGAAACAGGGCGGGCGATGAGCAGTTCTTC.